The rows below give T cell receptor beta chains drawn from one sample of a study of T-cell reconstitution after alpha-beta-depleted transplantation in children. TCRdb independently ran MiXCR on the PCR reads; one entry per CDR3 protein. The repertoire includes approximately 1,000,000 distinct CDR3 sequences, around 30% of them detected once, and about 28% sits in the top ten. The sample here was PBMCs, mostly from graft donor cells, taken 360 days after TCRalphabeta/CD19-depleted stem cell transplant. Receptors were obtained from a boy under three years old who had a stem cell transplant for SCID, so the T cells may come from the graft donor. The CDR3 runs from the conserved cysteine through the conserved F or W. The D gene is left open where the match is weak. The size of a clone is reported for some rows only, either as once, few or many, or as a class for expanded clones.

v_call: TRBV5-1; j_call: TRBJ2-5; clone_size: few; d_call: .; cdr3_nt: TGCGCCAGCAGCTCTACACAGGGCGGGGAGACCCAGTACTTC; cdr3_aa: CASSSTQGGETQYF
v_call: TRBV12-3/TRBV12-4; j_call: TRBJ2-3; clone_size: many; d_call: TRBD2; cdr3_nt: TGTGCCAGCAGCTTACTAGCGGGGACAGATACGCAGTATTTT; cdr3_aa: CASSLLAGTDTQYF
v_call: TRBV12-3/TRBV12-4; j_call: TRBJ2-3; clone_size: many; d_call: TRBD1; cdr3_nt: TGTGCCAGCAGTCCTTCAGGGGGAGGCACAGATACGCAGTATTTT; cdr3_aa: CASSPSGGGTDTQYF
v_call: TRBV7-7; j_call: TRBJ2-1; clone_size: .; d_call: TRBD2; cdr3_nt: TGTGCCAGCAGCTCCCATAGCGGGGGGGCCGCTGAGCAGTTCTTC; cdr3_aa: CASSSHSGGAAEQFF
v_call: TRBV12-3/TRBV12-4; j_call: TRBJ2-5; clone_size: .; d_call: TRBD2; cdr3_nt: TGTGCCAGCAGTTCCCAACCGGGACTAGCGACGGAGACCCAGTACTTC; cdr3_aa: CASSSQPGLATETQYF
v_call: TRBV15; j_call: TRBJ1-1; clone_size: .; d_call: .; cdr3_nt: TGTGCCACCAGCAGAGATCAAGGTCGAGTGAACACTGAAGCTTTCTTT; cdr3_aa: CATSRDQGRVNTEAFF
v_call: TRBV6-5; j_call: TRBJ2-7; clone_size: .; d_call: .; cdr3_nt: TGTGCCAGCAGTTACTCGAGAAGTAGGTACGAGCAGTACTTC; cdr3_aa: CASSYSRSRYEQYF
v_call: TRBV7-2; j_call: TRBJ2-2; clone_size: few; d_call: .; cdr3_nt: TGTGCCAGCAGCTTTCCCATCTCGGCCGGGGAGCTGTTTTTT; cdr3_aa: CASSFPISAGELFF
v_call: TRBV29-1; j_call: TRBJ2-1; clone_size: .; d_call: .; cdr3_nt: TGCAGCGTTGAAGGTCGCTGGAGCTCCTACAATGAGCAGTTCTTC; cdr3_aa: CSVEGRWSSYNEQFF
v_call: TRBV12-3/TRBV12-4; j_call: TRBJ2-5; clone_size: few; d_call: TRBD1; cdr3_nt: TGTGCCAGCAGCCGAGGGGACAGGGCTCAAGAGACCCAGTACTTC; cdr3_aa: CASSRGDRAQETQYF
v_call: TRBV11-2; j_call: TRBJ2-7; clone_size: .; d_call: .; cdr3_nt: TGTGCCAGCAGCGTATTCGGAGGCGAGCAGTACTTC; cdr3_aa: CASSVFGGEQYF
v_call: TRBV5-1; j_call: TRBJ2-1; clone_size: .; d_call: TRBD1; cdr3_nt: TGCGCCAGCAGTCTAAGTCCGACAGGGGATAGGGTACGGGAGCAGTTCTTC; cdr3_aa: CASSLSPTGDRVREQFF
v_call: TRBV12-3/TRBV12-4; j_call: TRBJ2-7; clone_size: few; d_call: TRBD1; cdr3_nt: TGTGCCAGCAGCAAACAGGGGGCAACCCACGAGCAGTACTTC; cdr3_aa: CASSKQGATHEQYF
v_call: TRBV21-1; j_call: TRBJ1-5; clone_size: .; d_call: .; cdr3_nt: TGTGCCAGCAGCAAAAAAGACGGGAAGTTCAATCAGCCCCAGCATTTT; cdr3_aa: CASSKKDGKFNQPQHF
v_call: TRBV2; j_call: TRBJ2-7; clone_size: many; d_call: .; cdr3_nt: TGTGCCAGCAGCCGAGGACGCGACTCCTACGAGCAGTACTTC; cdr3_aa: CASSRGRDSYEQYF
v_call: TRBV5-6; j_call: TRBJ2-7; clone_size: few; d_call: .; cdr3_nt: TGTGCCAGCAGCTTGGGGCCAGGTCCCCTCGACTACGAGCAGTACTTC; cdr3_aa: CASSLGPGPLDYEQYF
v_call: TRBV9; j_call: TRBJ2-1; clone_size: few; d_call: .; cdr3_nt: TGTGCCAGCAGCGCCTCGTTAAGCGGGCGTCACTACAATGAGCAGTTCTTC; cdr3_aa: CASSASLSGRHYNEQFF
v_call: TRBV20-1; j_call: TRBJ1-2; clone_size: few; d_call: .; cdr3_nt: TGCAGTGCTAGAGGAGAAGCTAACTATGGCTACACCTTC; cdr3_aa: CSARGEANYGYTF
v_call: TRBV29-1; j_call: TRBJ2-3; clone_size: few; d_call: .; cdr3_nt: TGCAGCGCACACAGGGATTTGGGGGATACGCAGTATTTT; cdr3_aa: CSAHRDLGDTQYF
v_call: TRBV7-3; j_call: TRBJ2-6; clone_size: .; d_call: .; cdr3_nt: TGTGCCAGCAGCCCCTCTTTTAGGCCTGGGGCCAACGTCCTGACTTTC; cdr3_aa: CASSPSFRPGANVLTF
v_call: TRBV12-3/TRBV12-4; j_call: TRBJ1-1; clone_size: few; d_call: .; cdr3_nt: TGTGCCAGCAGTTTTGGGGAGGTGGGCCTGAACACTGAAGCTTTCTTT; cdr3_aa: CASSFGEVGLNTEAFF
v_call: TRBV12-3/TRBV12-4; j_call: TRBJ1-2; clone_size: .; d_call: .; cdr3_nt: TGTGCCAGCAGTTTTCAGCAGCCAAACTATGGCTACACCTTC; cdr3_aa: CASSFQQPNYGYTF
v_call: TRBV12-3/TRBV12-4; j_call: TRBJ2-1; clone_size: few; d_call: TRBD2; cdr3_nt: TGTGCCAGCAGTTTAAGGGTAGCGGGGTACAATGAGCAGTTCTTC; cdr3_aa: CASSLRVAGYNEQFF
v_call: TRBV2; j_call: TRBJ2-1; clone_size: few; d_call: TRBD1; cdr3_nt: TGTGCCAGCAGTGAAGTCTGGGGGACAGCTCACAATGAGCAGTTCTTC; cdr3_aa: CASSEVWGTAHNEQFF
v_call: TRBV15; j_call: TRBJ2-4; clone_size: few; d_call: .; cdr3_nt: TGTGCCACCAGCAGAGGAGGTTTAGAAGTTCAGTACTTC; cdr3_aa: CATSRGGLEVQYF
v_call: TRBV12-3/TRBV12-4; j_call: TRBJ1-1; clone_size: .; d_call: .; cdr3_nt: TGTGCCAGCAGTGCCGGAGGGGGATTGAACACTGAAGCTTTCTTT; cdr3_aa: CASSAGGGLNTEAFF
v_call: TRBV5-1; j_call: TRBJ1-1; clone_size: .; d_call: TRBD1; cdr3_nt: TGCGCCAGCACCCTCGGGGCCGGGACAGGGACCAACACTGAAGCTTTCTTT; cdr3_aa: CASTLGAGTGTNTEAFF